The next 17 T cell receptor beta chains were all read from a single sample in a study of identical twins (dated by TCRdb to the mid-2010s). Libraries were constructed by 5' RACE. The sample was run on an Illumina HiSeq 2000. TCRdb trimmed public reads at Q25 via fastp, called clones via MiXCR and kept in-frame beta chains. Every entry covers one CDR3 protein and lists the most common genes and DNA from its rows. The table for this sample lists hundreds of thousands of distinct CDR3 sequences; approximately 7.9% of them were counted only once. The ten largest clones take up less than 6.5% of the sample. The sample was also linked to a second study, of yellow fever vaccine responses in identical twins.

Sequenced: CD8+ T cells sorted from blood. The receptors shown here come from a woman under 30 in good health.

There are a few counts of this clonotype. The rearrangement links TRBV28 to TRBJ2-7; TRBD1 aligns across 9 bases. The J segment lost 5 bases and the V segment lost 5 bases, leaving 13 bases of the junction unmatched. This CDR3 has 16 residues. Germline CDR1 is MDHEN and CDR2 is SYDVKM. The CDR3 loop reads CASSRRGQGKGDEQYV. The CDR3 DNA reads as TGTGCCAGCAGTAGACGGGGACAGGGAAAAGGGGACGAGCAGTACGTC.

This chain links TRBV23-1 with TRBJ2-1; D perhaps matches TRBD2 (5 bases). TRBV23-1 is an ORF, with its function uncertain. The CDR3 has 16 residues. V was shortened by 3 bases and J by 0 bases, with 12 bases between the two germline ends. The CDR3 nucleotides read TGCGCCAGCAGTCAGAGCGGAGAGAGCTCCTACAATGAGCAGTTCTTC. Its translation is CASSQSGESSYNEQFF.

The gene calls are TRBV5-1 and TRBJ1-1; weak D call: TRBD1 (6 bases). Looked up from germline, CDR1 is SGHRS and CDR2 is YFSETQ. There are 14 residues in the CDR3. Trimming removed 0 bases at V and 4 bases at J, with 10 bases between. CDR3 region: CASSLVGGFTEAFF. For the CDR3, the DNA is TGCGCCAGCAGCTTGGTTGGGGGCTTCACTGAAGCTTTCTTT.

The chain combines TRBV6-5 with TRBJ2-2; TRBD1 matches 9 bases. Unmatched junction bases numbered 10, after V lost 3 bases and J lost 5 bases. The CDR3 extends over 17 amino acids. The germline CDR1 and CDR2 sequences are MNHEY and SVGAGI. The CDR3 nucleotides are TGTGCCAGCAGTTATTACGCCCCCGGGACAGGGACCGGGGAGCTGTTTTTT. Translating it yields CASSYYAPGTGTGELFF.

The chain couples TRBV19 to TRBJ2-7, with 7 bases lining up with TRBD1. Trimming took 9 bases from V and 1 from J; bases not matched to a gene: 3. CDR1 LNHDA and CDR2 SQIVND come from the germline V gene (reference sequence). This CDR3 comprises 12 residues. CDR3 amino acids: CASAGGSYEQYF. The DNA for the CDR3 is TGTGCCAGCGCAGGGGGATCCTACGAGCAGTACTTC. Supplemented by reference TRBV19 and TRBJ2-7, the full variable domain reads DGGITQSPKYLFRKEGQNVTLSCEQNLNHDAMYWYRQDPGQGLRLIYYSQIVNDFQKGDIAEGYSVSREKKESFPLTVTSAQKNPTAFYLCASAGGSYEQYFGPGTRLTVT.

DNA of the CDR3: TGTGCCAGCAGCTTGTACGGGGACCGCACCGGGGAGCTGTTTTTT. This gives the protein CASSLYGDRTGELFF. This chain uses TRBV5-6 with TRBJ2-2; D is perhaps TRBD1 or TRBD2 (5 bases each). Between the trimmed V and J ends, which lost 1 base and 4 bases, there was a span of 11 bases. This CDR3 is built from 15 residues. Germline CDR1 is SGHDT and CDR2 is YYEEEE.

This clonotype was recorded many times. The V call is TRBV11-2, the J call TRBJ2-2; either TRBD1 or TRBD2 may fit D (5 bases each). Per the germline V gene, CDR1 is SGHAT and CDR2 is FQNNGV. V dropped 0 bases and J dropped 3 bases, with 14 bases sitting between them. The CDR3 has 17 amino acids. The CDR3 nucleotides read TGTGCCAGCAGCTTAGATCCTGAACTAGGGGACACCGGGGAGCTGTTTTTT. This sequence encodes CASSLDPELGDTGELFF.

This clonotype was seen at least ten times. This sequence joins TRBV6-1 and TRBJ1-3; D gene uncertain. This CDR3 is built from 13 residues. The germline V gene has CDR1 MNHNS and CDR2 SASEGT. V lost 8 bases and J lost 4, with 12 bases in between. The CDR3 region has the DNA TGTGCCAGCGCAGCGGGATTCGGAAACACCATATATTTT. Translation: CASAAGFGNTIYF.

The rearrangement uses TRBV6-5 and TRBJ2-5, with D tentatively TRBD2 (5 bases). Germline V CDR1 and CDR2: MNHEY, SVGAGI. The CDR3 is 14 residues long. V was pared by 4 bases and J by 4 bases, with 13 bases between. The CDR3 DNA follows: TGTGCCAGCAGTTCCGTCGGGGTTCGAGAGACCCAGTACTTC. Translating gives CASSSVGVRETQYF.

Concerning this clonotype itself: A much larger clone sits a single nucleotide away, making a read error possible. V is TRBV20-1 and J is TRBJ2-7; perhaps D is TRBD1 or TRBD2 (5 bases each). V dropped 7 bases and J dropped 7 bases, with 17 bases sitting between them. The germline V gene encodes CDR1 DFQATT and CDR2 SNEGSKA (reference sequence). The CDR3 is 12 amino acids. In DNA, the CDR3 is TGCAGTGTAGGTGGGACCCCTGGGGAGCAGTACTTC. Translating it yields CSVGGTPGEQYF.

There are many counts of this clonotype. CDR3 sequence reads: CSVVETGERPNEQFF. CDR3 DNA: TGCAGCGTTGTCGAAACAGGGGAACGTCCGAATGAGCAGTTCTTC. The J gene is TRBJ2-1, the V gene TRBV29-1; TRBD1 agrees at 7 bases. The germline V gene has CDR1 SQVTM and CDR2 ANQGSEA. This CDR3 contains 15 residues. Germline trimming cut 4 bases from V and 7 bases from J; bases unmatched to any gene: 13.

Concerning this clonotype itself: A single base separates this from a much larger clone, so it may be a read error. The CDR3 DNA is TGCGCCAGCAGCTTGAGGACTAGCAGGACAGAAACGCAGTATTTT. This codes for CASSLRTSRTETQYF. The chain combines TRBV5-1 with TRBJ2-3, with TRBD2 identical over 8 bases. This CDR3 spans 15 amino acids. CDR1 is SGHRS and CDR2 is YFSETQ in the germline V gene.

This clonotype was seen many times. This chain joins TRBV28 and TRBJ2-2, with D hard to call. Germline V CDR1 and CDR2: MDHEN, SYDVKM. The CDR3 covers 13 residues. The V end lost 2 bases, the J end lost 8 bases, and 9 bases lay between the germline ends. The CDR3 DNA reads as TGTGCCAGCAGTTTAGAGACCTTGGGGGAGCTGTTTTTT. Translation: CASSLETLGELFF.

In its sample, this clonotype was seen a few times. The chain couples TRBV28 to TRBJ2-1, with D possibly matching TRBD1 (6 bases). This CDR3 region has 16 residues. Germline lookup yields CDR1 MDHEN and CDR2 SYDVKM. V was cut by 4 bases and J by 0 bases, with 13 bases left in between. CDR3: CASSYSTGSSYNEQFF. The CDR3 DNA sequence: TGTGCCAGCAGTTATTCCACAGGGAGCTCCTACAATGAGCAGTTCTTC. The whole variable domain, remainder taken from reference TRBV28 and TRBJ2-1, is DVKVTQSSRYLVKRTGEKVFLECVQDMDHENMFWYRQDPGLGLRLIYFSYDVKMKEKGDIPEGYSVSREKKERFSLILESASTNQTSMYLCASSYSTGSSYNEQFFGPGTRLTVL.

This clonotype was seen ten or more times. The rearrangement links TRBV21-1 to TRBJ2-7; TRBD1, the D gene given by the table, was not confirmed from the DNA. TRBV21-1 is annotated as a pseudogene. The CDR3 is 14 residues long. The CDR3 nucleotides read TGTGCCGACCTAGGGGGGGTACCGCCTTACGAGCAGTACGTC. This translates into CADLGGVPPYEQYV.

This chain uses TRBV15 with TRBJ2-7; no clear D gene. Germline V lookup: CDR1 LNHNV, CDR2 YYDKDF (reference sequence). This CDR3 region has 16 residues. V lost 0 bases, J lost 2 bases, and 14 bases lay in between. The DNA for the CDR3 is TGTGCCACCAGCAGAGATTCATCCGGGTCGCCCTACGAGCAGTACTTC. It is translated as CATSRDSSGSPYEQYF.

There are a few counts of this clonotype. The V call is TRBV4-1, the J call TRBJ2-5; TRBD2 aligns across 10 bases. Germline lookup yields CDR1 MGHRA and CDR2 YSYEKL. After removal of 3 bases from V and 7 bases from J, the junction contained 8 bases not matched to a gene. The CDR3 contains 15 residues. The CDR3 DNA reads TGCGCCAGCAGCCAGGGGACTAGCGAAGTGTTGACCCAGTACTTC. Its protein product is CASSQGTSEVLTQYF.